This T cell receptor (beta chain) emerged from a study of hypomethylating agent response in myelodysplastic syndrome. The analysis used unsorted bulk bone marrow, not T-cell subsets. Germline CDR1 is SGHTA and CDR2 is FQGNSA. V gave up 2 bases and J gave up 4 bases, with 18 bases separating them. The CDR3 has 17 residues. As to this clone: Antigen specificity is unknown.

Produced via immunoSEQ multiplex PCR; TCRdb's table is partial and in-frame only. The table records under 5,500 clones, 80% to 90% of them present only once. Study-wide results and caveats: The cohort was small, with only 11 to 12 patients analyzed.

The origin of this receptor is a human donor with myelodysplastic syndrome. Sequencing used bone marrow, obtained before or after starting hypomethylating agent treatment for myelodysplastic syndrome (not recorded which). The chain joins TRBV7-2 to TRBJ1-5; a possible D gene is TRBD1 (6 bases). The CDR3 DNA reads TGTGCCAGCAGCTTAATTGGGGGGGGGCTTGGTAATCAGCCCCAGCATTTT. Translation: CASSLIGGGLGNQPQHF. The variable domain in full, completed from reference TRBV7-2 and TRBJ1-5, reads GAGVSQSPSNKVTEKGKDVELRCDPISGHTALYWYRQSLGQGLEFLIYFQGNSAPDKSGLPSDRFSAERTGGSVSTLTIQRTQQEDSAVYLCASSLIGGGLGNQPQHFGDGTRLSIL.